The T cell receptor beta chain under discussion was sequenced for a study of blood T cell repertoires in COVID-19. Overall study context: The samples span acute and convalescent COVID-19 from the United States, Italy and Spain.

Original methodology: Amplification with reference gene primers provided the estimates of nucleated cell counts. The protocol was immunoSEQ multiplex PCR, while the TCRdb copy is restricted to in-frame clones and leaves out a portion. V and J calls and clone size are given by that table; D and trimming were obtained from the DNA. The profile covers hundreds of thousands of clones, with approximately 90% appearing a single time and roughly 0.69% taken by the ten largest. This CDR3 region has 12 residues. Germline V gene data show CDR1 as LNHDA and CDR2 as SQIVND (reference sequence). V gave up 7 bases and J gave up 4 bases; unmatched junction bases: 2. Concerning this clone: Other DNA sequences in the same sample also yield this CDR3.

The chain recombines TRBV19 with TRBJ2-5, with TRBD2 identical over 8 bases. The TCR sequence derives from a man in his forties or fifties with acute or convalescent COVID-19. The sample taken for sequencing was peripheral blood. CDR3 in amino acids: CASTGGGETQYF. The CDR3 DNA reads TGTGCCAGTACCGGGGGGGGAGAGACCCAGTACTTC. Variable domain in full (rest from reference TRBV19 and TRBJ2-5): DGGITQSPKYLFRKEGQNVTLSCEQNLNHDAMYWYRQDPGQGLRLIYYSQIVNDFQKGDIAEGYSVSREKKESFPLTVTSAQKNPTAFYLCASTGGGETQYFGPGTRLLVL.